These T cell receptor beta chains were read from a single sample in a study of cytomegalovirus exposure and HLA in healthy donors. This table comes from immunoSEQ multiplex PCR, and its TCRdb copy is limited to in-frame clones, with some not included. The table has 150,000 to 200,000 clones, over 70% seen once. The sample consisted of PBMCs. Receptors originate from a woman in her twenties or thirties in good health and CMV-seronegative. Both conserved end residues are part of each CDR3. The D gene is left open where the match is weak. A clone size is listed for some rows: how often the clone was seen (once, few, many), or a class if it is expanded.

>TRBJ2-3|NA|NA|TRBV7-2
CASSSSLGMQYF
TGTGCCAGCAGCTCTTCCTTGGGCATGCAGTATTTT
>TRBJ1-2|TRBD1|NA|TRBV30
CAWSVTGDGYTF
TGTGCCTGGAGTGTAACAGGGGATGGCTACACCTTC
>TRBJ2-3|TRBD1|NA|TRBV6-5
CASSYGRDRSTDTQYF
TGTGCCAGCAGTTACGGTAGGGACAGAAGCACAGATACGCAGTATTTT
>TRBJ2-7|NA|NA|TRBV19
CASSIAVDSTYEQYF
TGTGCCAGTAGTATAGCGGTCGACTCCACATACGAGCAGTACTTC
>TRBJ2-3|NA|NA|TRBV9
CASSVRQGTTDTQYF
TGTGCCAGCAGCGTACGCCAGGGCACCACAGATACGCAGTATTTT
>TRBJ1-4|TRBD1|NA|TRBV5-1
CASSLGQGGTYEKLFF
TGCGCCAGCAGCTTGGGACAGGGAGGTACCTACGAAAAACTGTTTTTT
>TRBJ1-2|NA|NA|TRBV18
CASSNPAQLNGYTF
TGTGCCAGCTCAAACCCGGCACAGCTGAACGGCTACACCTTC
>TRBJ2-1|NA|once|TRBV9
CASSVGRGEQFF
TGTGCCAGCAGCGTGGGCCGGGGTGAGCAGTTCTTC
>TRBJ1-5|TRBD1|NA|TRBV6-6
CASRRTGDQPQHF
TGTGCCAGCAGGCGTACAGGGGATCAGCCCCAGCATTTT
>TRBJ1-1|NA|NA|TRBV7-8
CASSFRRGAEAFF
TGTGCCAGCAGCTTTAGGCGGGGGGCTGAAGCTTTCTTT
>TRBJ2-3|TRBD2|once|TRBV5-4
CASSSGTSGGANTQYF
TGTGCCAGTAGCTCGGGGACTAGCGGGGGGGCTAATACGCAGTATTTT
>TRBJ2-5|TRBD2|NA|TRBV23-1
CASSQYPCGGTETQYF
TGCGCCAGCAGTCAATATCCCTGCGGGGGTACAGAGACCCAGTACTTC
>TRBJ2-6|NA|once|TRBV5-6
CASTHSSGANVLTF
TGTGCCAGCACCCATTCCTCTGGGGCCAACGTCCTGACTTTC
>TRBJ1-3|NA|few|TRBV6-1
CASSALDRSSAYF
TGTGCCAGCAGCGCCTTGGACAGATCATCGGCATATTTT
>TRBJ2-3|TRBD2|NA|TRBV2
CASSGEVGRGGTDTQYF
TGTGCCAGCAGTGGAGAGGTTGGGCGGGGGGGCACAGATACGCAGTATTTT
>TRBJ2-2|TRBD2|NA|TRBV6-4
CASRDSTSGGATGELFF
TGTGCCAGCCGAGATTCCACTAGCGGGGGGGCCACCGGGGAGCTGTTTTTT
>TRBJ2-2|NA|NA|TRBV13
CASSLGGPNTGELFF
TGTGCCAGCAGCTTAGGGGGCCCGAACACCGGGGAGCTGTTTTTT
>TRBJ2-1|TRBD2|NA|TRBV6-1
CASSATSGVDEQFF
TGTGCCAGCAGTGCGACTAGCGGGGTTGATGAGCAGTTCTTC
>TRBJ2-5|NA|NA|TRBV29-1
CSVEGQIQETQYF
TGCAGCGTTGAGGGGCAGATCCAAGAGACCCAGTACTTC
>TRBJ1-4|TRBD1|NA|TRBV19
CATRDRGRNEKLFF
TGTGCCACCCGCGACAGGGGCAGAAATGAAAAACTGTTTTTT